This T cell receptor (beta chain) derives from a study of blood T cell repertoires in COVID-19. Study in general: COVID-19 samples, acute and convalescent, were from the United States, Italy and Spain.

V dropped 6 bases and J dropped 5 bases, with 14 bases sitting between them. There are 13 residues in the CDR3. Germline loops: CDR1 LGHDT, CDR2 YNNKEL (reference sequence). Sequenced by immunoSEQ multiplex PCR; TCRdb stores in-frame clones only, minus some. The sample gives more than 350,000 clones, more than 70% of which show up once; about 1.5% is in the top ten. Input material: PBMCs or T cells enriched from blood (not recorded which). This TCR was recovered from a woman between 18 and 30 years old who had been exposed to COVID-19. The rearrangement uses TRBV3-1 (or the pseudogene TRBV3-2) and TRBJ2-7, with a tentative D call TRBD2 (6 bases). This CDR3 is CASSPTGVHEQYF. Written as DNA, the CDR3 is TGTGCCAGCAGTCCCACGGGGGTCCACGAGCAGTACTTC.